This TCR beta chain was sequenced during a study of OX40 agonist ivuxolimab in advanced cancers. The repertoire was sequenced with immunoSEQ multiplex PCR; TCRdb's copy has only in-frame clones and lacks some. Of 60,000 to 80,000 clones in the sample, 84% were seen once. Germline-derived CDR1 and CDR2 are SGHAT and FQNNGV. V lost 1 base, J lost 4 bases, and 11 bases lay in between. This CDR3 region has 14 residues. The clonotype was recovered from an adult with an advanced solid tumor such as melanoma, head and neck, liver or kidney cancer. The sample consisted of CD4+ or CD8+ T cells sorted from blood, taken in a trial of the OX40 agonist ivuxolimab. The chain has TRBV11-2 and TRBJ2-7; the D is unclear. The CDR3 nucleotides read TGTGCCAGCAGCTTAGGCCCCGGTTATTACGAGCAGTACTTC. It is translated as CASSLGPGYYEQYF.